The 23 T cell receptor beta chains in this list originate from one sample, sequenced in a study of OX40 agonist ivuxolimab in advanced cancers. Sequenced by immunoSEQ multiplex PCR; TCRdb stores in-frame clones only, minus some. The top ten hold approximately 2.4% of the sample, which has approximately 89,000 clones, 91% seen once. The source material was CD4+ or CD8+ T cells sorted from blood, sampled in a trial of the OX40 agonist ivuxolimab. The source of these receptors is an adult with an advanced solid tumor such as melanoma, head and neck, liver or kidney cancer.

This rearrangement joins TRBV4-2 to TRBJ1-2, with D maybe TRBD1 (6 bases). V was trimmed by 2 bases and J by 6 bases, leaving 16 bases between them. The CDR3 spans 15 residues. Germline CDR1 reads LGHNA; CDR2 reads YNFKEQ. The CDR3 is CASSQPGARRNGYTF. The CDR3 DNA reads TGTGCCAGCAGCCAACCGGGGGCGCGAAGGAATGGCTACACCTTC.

This clone was found once. This chain links TRBV7-2 with TRBJ2-7; D call uncertain. CDR3 size: 13 residues. CDR1 SGHTA and CDR2 FQGNSA come from the germline V gene. Between the trimmed V and J ends, which lost 5 bases and 6 bases, there was a span of 14 bases. In DNA form, the CDR3 reads TGTGCCAGCAGCCCGCGGCTGTATGGCGAGCAGTACTTC. It codes for CASSPRLYGEQYF.

The V gene is TRBV7-2, the J gene TRBJ2-4, with D tentatively TRBD1 or TRBD2 (7 bases each). Trimming removed 5 bases from V and 1 base from J, with 18 bases in between. The CDR3 is 17 amino acids. Germline V gene data show CDR1 as SGHTA and CDR2 as FQGNSA. CDR3: CASSPGGAGLAKNIQYF. The CDR3 DNA reads as TGTGCCAGCAGCCCAGGGGGGGCGGGATTGGCCAAAAACATTCAGTACTTC.

The chain carries TRBV7-3 and TRBJ2-5, with 8 bases matching TRBD1. This CDR3 contains 14 residues. CDR1 SGHTA and CDR2 FQGTGA come from the germline V gene. Trimming took 6 bases from V and 10 from J; bases not matched to a gene: 13. In nucleotides, the CDR3 is TGTGCCAGCAGTCTACCCGGGACAGGAAAGGTCCAGTACTTC. Protein sequence: CASSLPGTGKVQYF.

This clone appeared a few times. The V gene is TRBV19, the J gene TRBJ1-5; D gene uncertain. CDR3 size: 15 residues. Between the trimmed V and J ends, which lost 2 bases and 0 bases, there was a span of 8 bases. The germline V gene has CDR1 LNHDA and CDR2 SQIVND (reference sequence). The CDR3 DNA sequence: TGTGCCAGTAGTATAAAGGGAATTAGCAATCAGCCCCAGCATTTT. Translating it yields CASSIKGISNQPQHF.

The CDR3 loop reads CASSPSQGVHEQYF. As DNA, the CDR3 is TGTGCCAGCAGCCCCAGCCAGGGGGTTCACGAGCAGTACTTC. V gene TRBV7-9 combines with J gene TRBJ2-7, with 7 bases identical to TRBD1. V gave up 5 bases and J gave up 5 bases; unmatched junction bases: 9. Germline V gene data show CDR1 as SEHNR and CDR2 as FQNEAQ (reference sequence). The CDR3 is made up of 14 amino acids.

V and J are TRBV6-4 and TRBJ1-1; D gene uncertain. The germline V and J ends were trimmed by 8 bases and 1 base, with 11 bases remaining between them. CDR1 and CDR2 from the germline V gene are MRHNA and SNTAGT. The CDR3 is 13 residues long. The CDR3 protein is CASGRDPNTEAFF. CDR3 bases: TGTGCCAGCGGACGGGATCCGAACACTGAAGCTTTCTTT.

The chain joins TRBV4-3 to TRBJ2-3; 10 positions match TRBD2. The CDR3 has 17 amino acids. Germline assignment: CDR1 LGHNA and CDR2 YSLEER. The trim removed 0 bases at V and 6 bases at J, leaving 9 bases unmatched. The CDR3 loop reads CASSQDIRRLAGDTQYF. CDR3 nucleotides: TGCGCCAGCAGCCAAGATATTCGAAGACTAGCGGGTGATACGCAGTATTTT.

The genes are TRBV11-1 and TRBJ2-1, with 8 bases aligning to TRBD2. Germline V gene data show CDR1 as SGHAT and CDR2 as FQDESV (reference sequence). The junction had 4 bases not matched to a gene; V was cut back by 2 bases and J by 1 base. This CDR3 is built from 16 residues. The CDR3 sequence: CASSLKRLASYNEQFF. The DNA of the CDR3 is TGTGCCAGCAGCTTAAAGCGACTAGCGTCCTACAATGAGCAGTTCTTC. The whole variable domain, remainder taken from reference TRBV11-1 and TRBJ2-1, is EAEVAQSPRYKITEKSQAVAFWCDPISGHATLYWYRQILGQGPELLVQFQDESVVDDSQLPKDRFSAERLKGVDSTLKIQPAELGDSAMYLCASSLKRLASYNEQFFGPGTRLTVL.

The chain employs TRBV11-2 and TRBJ1-2; tentatively, D is TRBD1 (6 bases). Germline-derived CDR1 and CDR2 are SGHAT and FQNNGV. This CDR3 is 15 amino acids long. V was trimmed by 0 bases and J by 12 bases, leaving 20 bases between them. In DNA, the CDR3 is TGTGCCAGCAGCTTAGATCCCTCACAGGGTTCCCTGAACACCTTC. It codes for CASSLDPSQGSLNTF.

V and J are TRBV5-1 and TRBJ1-1, with 7 bases fitting TRBD1. The CDR3 loop spans 15 amino acids. V was pared by 0 bases and J by 7 bases, with 9 bases of the junction left unmatched. Per the germline V gene, CDR1 is SGHRS and CDR2 is YFSETQ. The CDR3, as DNA: TGCGCCAGCAGCTTGGATTCCGACAGGGTGGGTGAAGCTTTCTTT. Translation gives CASSLDSDRVGEAFF.

The genes are TRBV29-1 and TRBJ1-1; 8 nucleotides align to TRBD1. Looked up from germline, CDR1 is SQVTM and CDR2 is ANQGSEA. The CDR3 spans 13 residues. The trim removed 7 bases at V and 1 base at J, leaving 5 bases unmatched. The CDR3 DNA reads as TGCAGCGCGACAGGGGCGCCGAACACTGAAGCTTTCTTT. This sequence encodes CSATGAPNTEAFF. The variable domain in full, completed from reference TRBV29-1 and TRBJ1-1, reads SAVISQKPSRDICQRGTSLTIQCQVDSQVTMMFWYRQQPGQSLTLIATANQGSEATYESGFVIDKFPISRPNLTFSTLTVSNMSPEDSSIYLCSATGAPNTEAFFGQGTRLTVV.

This chain uses TRBV28 with TRBJ2-6; tentatively, D is TRBD1 or TRBD2 (6 bases each). With 3 bases removed from V and 4 bases from J, the gap between germline ends came to 13 bases. Germline-derived CDR1 and CDR2 are MDHEN and SYDVKM. The CDR3 loop spans 16 amino acids. CDR3 protein: CASSFGGLGGANVLTF. CDR3 nucleotide sequence: TGTGCCAGCAGTTTTGGGGGGCTCGGAGGGGCCAACGTCCTGACTTTC.

The chain carries TRBV7-2 and TRBJ2-4, with TRBD2 identical over 9 bases. The CDR3 has 14 residues. The V gene's germline CDR1 is SGHTA and CDR2 FQGNSA. Trimming removed 9 bases from V and 2 bases from J; junction bases left unmatched: 5. CDR3 region: CASSGRHTKNIQYF. CDR3 bases: TGTGCCAGTAGCGGGAGACATACCAAAAACATTCAGTACTTC.

The V and J genes are TRBV5-8 and TRBJ1-5; 9 bases line up with TRBD1. V lost 4 bases and J lost 7; bases outside the gene matches: 6. The CDR3 extends over 14 amino acids. In germline, CDR1 is SGHTS, CDR2 YDEGEE. In nucleotides, the CDR3 is TGTGCCAGCAGCACAGGGGGCTTCCCCCAGCCCCAGCATTTT. Translation gives CASSTGGFPQPQHF.

The chain combines TRBV21-1 with TRBJ1-2; the D call TRBD1 from the table was never checked on the DNA. TRBV21-1 counts as a pseudogene. The CDR3 consists of 14 residues. The CDR3 DNA reads TGTGCCAGCAGCAAAGCCCTGAAAGACAGTGGCTACACCTTC. This gives the protein CASSKALKDSGYTF.

The chain has TRBV4-3 and TRBJ1-5; D remains ambiguous. The germline V gene encodes CDR1 LGHNA and CDR2 YSLEER. The CDR3 sequence is 13 residues long. Trimming pared 1 base from V and 6 bases from J, leaving 7 bases between. DNA of the CDR3: TGCGCCAGCAGCCAAGCTGGCGGTCAGCCCCAGCATTTT. The encoded protein is CASSQAGGQPQHF.

The chain links TRBV7-9 to TRBJ1-1, with D maybe TRBD1 (5 bases). CDR1 SEHNR and CDR2 FQNEAQ come from the germline V gene (reference sequence). This CDR3 comprises 15 residues. V was trimmed by 5 bases and J by 0 bases, leaving 13 bases between them. The CDR3 DNA sequence: TGTGCCAGCAGCACCGGGGCTGGGATGAACACTGAAGCTTTCTTT. This codes for CASSTGAGMNTEAFF.

This clone was observed a handful of times. The V and J genes are TRBV14 and TRBJ1-2; D might be TRBD1 (5 bases). Germline lookup yields CDR1 SGHDN and CDR2 FVKESK. This CDR3 is 12 amino acids long. The ends were cut back, 5 bases at V and 8 bases at J, with 12 bases in the middle. CDR3 DNA: TGTGCCAGCAGCAACACCGGGGACGGCTACACCTTC. Translation gives CASSNTGDGYTF.

V and J are TRBV18 and TRBJ2-3, with no clear D. Germline V CDR1 and CDR2: KGHSH, LQKENI. The V end lost 5 bases, the J end lost 0 bases, and 6 bases lay between the germline ends. CDR3 length: 13 amino acids. The CDR3 DNA reads TGTGCCAGCTCAATTACTAGCACAGATACGCAGTATTTT. Translated: CASSITSTDTQYF.

The chain has TRBV11-3 and TRBJ2-7; D not certain. The CDR3 covers 11 residues. CDR1 is SGHNT and CDR2 is YENEEA in the germline V gene. The V and J ends lost 4 bases and 3 bases respectively, with 4 bases between them. This CDR3 reads CASSSVYEQYF. The CDR3 nucleotides are TGTGCCAGCAGCTCGGTCTACGAGCAGTACTTC.

This chain uses TRBV10-3 with TRBJ2-5; D tentatively reads TRBD1 or TRBD2 (5 bases each). This CDR3 comprises 15 residues. V lost 0 bases to trimming and J lost 10 bases, with 18 bases between them. From germline, CDR1 is ENHRY and CDR2 SYGVKD. The CDR3 sequence is CAISESTAPSGSQYF. The CDR3 DNA reads as TGTGCCATCAGTGAGTCTACAGCGCCGTCAGGGAGCCAGTACTTC.

V and J are TRBV19 and TRBJ1-1; the D is unclear. This CDR3 contains 12 residues. Trimming took 7 bases from V and 1 from J, leaving 7 bases between them. CDR1 and CDR2 from the germline V gene are LNHDA and SQIVND (reference sequence). The CDR3 bases are TGTGCCAGTATGCGGCCGAACACTGAAGCTTTCTTT. Its translation is CASMRPNTEAFF.